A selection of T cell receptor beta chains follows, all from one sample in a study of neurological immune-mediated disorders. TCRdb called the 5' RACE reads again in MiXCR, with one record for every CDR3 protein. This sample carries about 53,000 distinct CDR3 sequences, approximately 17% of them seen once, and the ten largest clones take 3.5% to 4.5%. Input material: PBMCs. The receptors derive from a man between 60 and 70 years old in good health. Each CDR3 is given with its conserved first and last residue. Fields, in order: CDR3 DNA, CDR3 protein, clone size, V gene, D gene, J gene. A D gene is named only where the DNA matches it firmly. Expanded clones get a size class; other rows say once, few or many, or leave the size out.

cdr3_nt: TGTGCCAGCAGTTACGGACAGTTCAATGAGCAGTTCTTC; cdr3_aa: CASSYGQFNEQFF; clone_size: many; v_call: TRBV5-5; d_call: .; j_call: TRBJ2-1
cdr3_nt: TGTGCCACCAGCAGAGATAAGGGGCCCAATCAGCCCCAGCATTTT; cdr3_aa: CATSRDKGPNQPQHF; clone_size: many; v_call: TRBV15; d_call: .; j_call: TRBJ1-5
cdr3_nt: TGTGCCAGCAGTTCGGGGGGTCAGGGAAACACCATATATTTT; cdr3_aa: CASSSGGQGNTIYF; clone_size: many; v_call: TRBV6-5; d_call: .; j_call: TRBJ1-3
cdr3_nt: TGTGCCAGTTGCCTGTCCGGGGAGCTGTTTTTT; cdr3_aa: CASCLSGELFF; clone_size: many; v_call: TRBV28; d_call: .; j_call: TRBJ2-2
cdr3_nt: TGTGCCAGCAGTTACTACCCGTTATACGAGCAGTACTTC; cdr3_aa: CASSYYPLYEQYF; clone_size: .; v_call: TRBV6-2/TRBV6-3; d_call: .; j_call: TRBJ2-7
cdr3_nt: TGCGCCAGCAGCTTGGAGGGGTTTGGCTACGAGCAGTACTTC; cdr3_aa: CASSLEGFGYEQYF; clone_size: many; v_call: TRBV5-1; d_call: .; j_call: TRBJ2-7
cdr3_nt: TGCAGTGCCCAGCAGACTAGCGGGATCACAGATACGCAGTATTTT; cdr3_aa: CSAQQTSGITDTQYF; clone_size: many; v_call: TRBV20-1; d_call: TRBD2; j_call: TRBJ2-3
cdr3_nt: TGTGCCAGCAAAGGGCCGCCTCCTTATGGCTACACCTTC; cdr3_aa: CASKGPPPYGYTF; clone_size: .; v_call: TRBV27; d_call: .; j_call: TRBJ1-2
cdr3_nt: TGCGCCGGCAGCTTGGCCGCAGGGATGGTACACACTGAAGCTTTCTTT; cdr3_aa: CAGSLAAGMVHTEAFF; clone_size: .; v_call: TRBV5-1; d_call: .; j_call: TRBJ1-1
cdr3_nt: TGTGCCAGCAGTTACTCTGGCGGGAGGGCCCGGGGGTACGAGCAGTACTTC; cdr3_aa: CASSYSGGRARGYEQYF; clone_size: many; v_call: TRBV6-6; d_call: TRBD2; j_call: TRBJ2-7
cdr3_nt: TGTGCCAGCAGTCGACAGGGAAGATATGGCTACACCTTC; cdr3_aa: CASSRQGRYGYTF; clone_size: few; v_call: TRBV6-1; d_call: TRBD1; j_call: TRBJ1-2
cdr3_nt: TGTGCCAGCAGGTCTAGCGGGAGGATCTACGAGCAGTACTTC; cdr3_aa: CASRSSGRIYEQYF; clone_size: .; v_call: TRBV12-3/TRBV12-4; d_call: TRBD2; j_call: TRBJ2-7
cdr3_nt: TGCAGTGCTAGTAGTCTTACCAATTCACCCCTCCACTTT; cdr3_aa: CSASSLTNSPLHF; clone_size: many; v_call: TRBV20-1; d_call: .; j_call: TRBJ1-6
cdr3_nt: TGTGCCAGCAGTGAGTGGTCCGGGACGGATTACTACGAGCAGTACTTC; cdr3_aa: CASSEWSGTDYYEQYF; clone_size: many; v_call: TRBV6-1; d_call: .; j_call: TRBJ2-7
cdr3_nt: TGTGCCAGCAGCCTACAGGGGAACACTGAAGCTTTCTTT; cdr3_aa: CASSLQGNTEAFF; clone_size: many; v_call: TRBV28; d_call: .; j_call: TRBJ1-1
cdr3_nt: TGCAGTGCTAGAGCGGATTCCGAAGCTTTCTTT; cdr3_aa: CSARADSEAFF; clone_size: few; v_call: TRBV20-1; d_call: .; j_call: TRBJ1-1
cdr3_nt: TGTGCCAGCAGTAGGACAGGGGGCGCAAAACAGCCCCAGCATTTT; cdr3_aa: CASSRTGGAKQPQHF; clone_size: many; v_call: TRBV7-2; d_call: TRBD1; j_call: TRBJ1-5
cdr3_nt: TGTGCTAGTGGTTTGGGAGACAGGAACACTGAAGCTTTCTTT; cdr3_aa: CASGLGDRNTEAFF; clone_size: .; v_call: TRBV12-5; d_call: .; j_call: TRBJ1-1
cdr3_nt: TGTGCCAGCCAAGGCGGCGACGGCGATACGCAGTATTTT; cdr3_aa: CASQGGDGDTQYF; clone_size: many; v_call: TRBV6-2/TRBV6-3; d_call: .; j_call: TRBJ2-3
cdr3_nt: TGTGCCAGCAGCTTCTATACGGTGGGGTGGGAGCTGTTTTTT; cdr3_aa: CASSFYTVGWELFF; clone_size: many; v_call: TRBV7-2; d_call: .; j_call: TRBJ2-2
cdr3_nt: TGTGCCAGCATTCCTGACAGTGCCCGCTATAATTCACCCCTCCACTTT; cdr3_aa: CASIPDSARYNSPLHF; clone_size: .; v_call: TRBV2; d_call: .; j_call: TRBJ1-6
cdr3_nt: TGTGCCAGCAGTTGGGGGAGAGGACAGTTGAACACTGAAGCTTTCTTT; cdr3_aa: CASSWGRGQLNTEAFF; clone_size: many; v_call: TRBV12-3/TRBV12-4; d_call: .; j_call: TRBJ1-1
cdr3_nt: TGCGCCAGCAGCCAGGCGGGGTCCTCCTACAATGAGCAGTTCTTC; cdr3_aa: CASSQAGSSYNEQFF; clone_size: many; v_call: TRBV5-1; d_call: .; j_call: TRBJ2-1
cdr3_nt: TGTGCCAGCAGCCATGGGACAGGGGATCAGCCCCAGCATTTT; cdr3_aa: CASSHGTGDQPQHF; clone_size: many; v_call: TRBV3-1; d_call: TRBD1; j_call: TRBJ1-5
cdr3_nt: TGTGCCAGCAGCCCGCACAGTGGCCAGCCCCAGCATTTT; cdr3_aa: CASSPHSGQPQHF; clone_size: many; v_call: TRBV28; d_call: .; j_call: TRBJ1-5
cdr3_nt: TGTGCCAGCAGATTGACAGGTCTAATAGGCCTGGGCTCTGGGGCCAACGTCCTGACTTTC; cdr3_aa: CASRLTGLIGLGSGANVLTF; clone_size: few; v_call: TRBV27; d_call: .; j_call: TRBJ2-6
cdr3_nt: TGTGCCAGCAGTTACTCAGGGGGCTCTGGAAACACCATATATTTT; cdr3_aa: CASSYSGGSGNTIYF; clone_size: many; v_call: TRBV6-5; d_call: .; j_call: TRBJ1-3
cdr3_nt: TGCGCCAGCAGCTTGGTTCCCAGCGACCAGTCCTACGAGCAGTACTTC; cdr3_aa: CASSLVPSDQSYEQYF; clone_size: many; v_call: TRBV5-1; d_call: .; j_call: TRBJ2-7
cdr3_nt: TGTGCCAGCAGCCTACGCGCCGTGCGACTAGCGGGAGGCACAGATACGCAGTATTTT; cdr3_aa: CASSLRAVRLAGGTDTQYF; clone_size: .; v_call: TRBV7-2; d_call: TRBD2; j_call: TRBJ2-3
cdr3_nt: TGTGCCAGCAGTAACCACCGCGCCGATTCGAACACTGAAGCTTTCTTT; cdr3_aa: CASSNHRADSNTEAFF; clone_size: many; v_call: TRBV6-2/TRBV6-3; d_call: .; j_call: TRBJ1-1
cdr3_nt: TGCGCCAGCAGCTTAGGGGCAGGCTTCACGGCGGAATCAACGCAGTATTTT; cdr3_aa: CASSLGAGFTAESTQYF; clone_size: many; v_call: TRBV5-1; d_call: .; j_call: TRBJ2-3
cdr3_nt: TGCGCCAGCACCGAAAACAGTGAGAACTATGGCTACACCTTC; cdr3_aa: CASTENSENYGYTF; clone_size: many; v_call: TRBV5-1; d_call: .; j_call: TRBJ1-2
cdr3_nt: TGTGCCAGCTCCTTTAGGGATACGCAGTATTTT; cdr3_aa: CASSFRDTQYF; clone_size: many; v_call: TRBV28; d_call: .; j_call: TRBJ2-3
cdr3_nt: TGCAGCGCGACTAGCGGGATGTTAGATACGCAGTATTTT; cdr3_aa: CSATSGMLDTQYF; clone_size: many; v_call: TRBV20-1; d_call: TRBD2; j_call: TRBJ2-3
cdr3_nt: TGCGCCAGCAGCTTGAGGACAGGGCAAGAGACCCAGTACTTC; cdr3_aa: CASSLRTGQETQYF; clone_size: many; v_call: TRBV5-1; d_call: TRBD1; j_call: TRBJ2-5
cdr3_nt: TGTGCCAGCAGTTGGGGACTCACCTACGAGCAGTACTTC; cdr3_aa: CASSWGLTYEQYF; clone_size: many; v_call: TRBV6-2/TRBV6-3; d_call: .; j_call: TRBJ2-7
cdr3_nt: .; cdr3_aa: CASSFYICSASPTGRDYGYTF; clone_size: .; v_call: TRBV5-6; d_call: .; j_call: TRBJ1-2
cdr3_nt: TGTGCCAGCGGCCCTCCGAGGGATGAGCAGTTCTTC; cdr3_aa: CASGPPRDEQFF; clone_size: many; v_call: TRBV7-2; d_call: .; j_call: TRBJ2-1
cdr3_nt: TGCAGTGCTAACCCGCAGGACTGGGACAATGAGCAGTTCTTC; cdr3_aa: CSANPQDWDNEQFF; clone_size: many; v_call: TRBV20-1; d_call: .; j_call: TRBJ2-1
cdr3_nt: TGTGCCAGCAGCTCCGGGGGGTTGTCCCTCCACTTT; cdr3_aa: CASSSGGLSLHF; clone_size: many; v_call: TRBV7-9; d_call: .; j_call: TRBJ1-6
cdr3_nt: TGTGCCAGCAGTTTACAGGGATGGGGGTACACTGAAGCTTTCTTT; cdr3_aa: CASSLQGWGYTEAFF; clone_size: many; v_call: TRBV27; d_call: .; j_call: TRBJ1-1
cdr3_nt: TGTGCCAGCAGCCCTTCTCCCTACGAGCAGTACTTC; cdr3_aa: CASSPSPYEQYF; clone_size: many; v_call: TRBV7-9; d_call: .; j_call: TRBJ2-7
cdr3_nt: TGTGCCAGCAGCCGCACAGGGGAAGGCGGGGAGCTGTTTTTT; cdr3_aa: CASSRTGEGGELFF; clone_size: .; v_call: TRBV6-2/TRBV6-3; d_call: TRBD1; j_call: TRBJ2-2
cdr3_nt: TGCGCCAGCGCCCGGACTAGCACCGAGCAGTACTTC; cdr3_aa: CASARTSTEQYF; clone_size: many; v_call: TRBV10-2; d_call: TRBD2; j_call: TRBJ2-7
cdr3_nt: TGCAGTGCCAGACCGGGACTAGCGGGCGGATTATACACAGATACGCAGTATTTT; cdr3_aa: CSARPGLAGGLYTDTQYF; clone_size: many; v_call: TRBV20-1; d_call: TRBD2; j_call: TRBJ2-3
cdr3_nt: TGTGCCAGCAGCCGAGCAGGGAAGGAGACCCAGTACTTC; cdr3_aa: CASSRAGKETQYF; clone_size: many; v_call: TRBV6-1; d_call: .; j_call: TRBJ2-5
cdr3_nt: TGTGCCAGCAGCTTAGGGACGGGAGTCCGTGGGGAAGGCTACACCTTC; cdr3_aa: CASSLGTGVRGEGYTF; clone_size: many; v_call: TRBV7-2; d_call: .; j_call: TRBJ1-2
cdr3_nt: TGTGCCAGCAGTTACCCGGTGGAGCCCCGGGGAGCTTTCTTT; cdr3_aa: CASSYPVEPRGAFF; clone_size: many; v_call: TRBV6-5; d_call: .; j_call: TRBJ1-1
cdr3_nt: TGTGCCAGCAGCGTAGGACTAGCGGGGGGACCTAACTACGAGCAGTACTTC; cdr3_aa: CASSVGLAGGPNYEQYF; clone_size: .; v_call: TRBV9; d_call: TRBD2; j_call: TRBJ2-7
cdr3_nt: TGCAGCGTTGAGGGGCCGCCAGATGAGCAGTTCTTC; cdr3_aa: CSVEGPPDEQFF; clone_size: many; v_call: TRBV29-1; d_call: .; j_call: TRBJ2-1
cdr3_nt: TGTGCCAGCAGCCCAATAGCCCTTGGGTCCGGGGAGCTGTTTTTT; cdr3_aa: CASSPIALGSGELFF; clone_size: few; v_call: TRBV7-3; d_call: .; j_call: TRBJ2-2
cdr3_nt: TGTGCCACCAGCCCGACTAGCATGGTGACCCAGTACTTC; cdr3_aa: CATSPTSMVTQYF; clone_size: many; v_call: TRBV15; d_call: TRBD2; j_call: TRBJ2-5
cdr3_nt: TGTGCCAGCAGCCCGACCGGAGGGGGCAACACCGGGGAGCTGTTTTTT; cdr3_aa: CASSPTGGGNTGELFF; clone_size: many; v_call: TRBV7-8; d_call: .; j_call: TRBJ2-2
cdr3_nt: TGTGCCAGCAGCCCAGACCGACAGCACGATGAGCAGTTCTTC; cdr3_aa: CASSPDRQHDEQFF; clone_size: many; v_call: TRBV12-3/TRBV12-4; d_call: .; j_call: TRBJ2-1
cdr3_nt: TGTGCCAGCAGTACTCCATCCGGGGGGGGCAACTACAATGAGCAGTTCTTC; cdr3_aa: CASSTPSGGGNYNEQFF; clone_size: many; v_call: TRBV28; d_call: TRBD2; j_call: TRBJ2-1